The text below deals with one T cell receptor (beta chain). This record comes from a study of blood T cell repertoires in COVID-19. Study-wide context: Acute and convalescent COVID-19 samples came from the United States, Italy and Spain. In each case, the material was cDNA or gDNA derived from T cells, B-cell-depleted T cells, or PBMCs.

Trimming stripped 3 bases from V and 8 bases from J, with 14 bases between. The CDR3 is 13 residues long. Per the germline V gene, CDR1 is SQVTM and CDR2 is ANQGSEA. Per the study methods: Reference gene primer amplification yielded estimated nucleated cell counts. Method: immunoSEQ multiplex PCR; TCRdb's copy keeps in-frame clones and lacks some. The V and J calls and clone size are taken from that table; D and trimming were inferred from the DNA. The sample consists of 300,000 or so clones, about 90% of them appearing once. The sequence derives from a woman between 40 and 50 years old with acute or convalescent COVID-19. This chain links TRBV29-1 with TRBJ2-1, with D tentatively TRBD2 (6 bases). Material: peripheral blood. The CDR3 protein is CSVDDGGAYEQFF. The CDR3 DNA reads as TGCAGCGTTGATGACGGAGGGGCGTATGAGCAGTTCTTC.